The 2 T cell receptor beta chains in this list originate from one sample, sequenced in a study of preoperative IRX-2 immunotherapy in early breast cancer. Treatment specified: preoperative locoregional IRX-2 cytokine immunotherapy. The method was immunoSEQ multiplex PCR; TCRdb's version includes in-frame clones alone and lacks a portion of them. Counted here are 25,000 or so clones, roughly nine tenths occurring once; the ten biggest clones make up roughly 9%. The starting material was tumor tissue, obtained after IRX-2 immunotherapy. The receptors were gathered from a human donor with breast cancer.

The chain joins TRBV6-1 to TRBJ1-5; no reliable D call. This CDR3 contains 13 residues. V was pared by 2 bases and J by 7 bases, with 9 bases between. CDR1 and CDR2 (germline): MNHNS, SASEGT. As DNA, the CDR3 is TGTGCCAGCAGTGAATTACTTGGACAGCCCCAGCATTTT. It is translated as CASSELLGQPQHF.

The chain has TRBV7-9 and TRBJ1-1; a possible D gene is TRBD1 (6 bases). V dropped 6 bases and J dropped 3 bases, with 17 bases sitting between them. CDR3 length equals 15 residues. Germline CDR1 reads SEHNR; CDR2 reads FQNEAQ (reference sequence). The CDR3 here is CASRRQAHRDTEAFF. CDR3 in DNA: TGTGCCAGCAGACGACAGGCCCACAGGGACACTGAAGCTTTCTTT. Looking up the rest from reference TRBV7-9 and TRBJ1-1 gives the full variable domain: DTGVSQNPRHKITKRGQNVTFRCDPISEHNRLYWYRQTLGQGPEFLTYFQNEAQLEKSRLLSDRFSAERPKGSFSTLEIQRTEQGDSAMYLCASRRQAHRDTEAFFGQGTRLTVV.